Listed below are T cell receptor beta chains from one sample, sequenced in a study of neurological immune-mediated disorders. MiXCR, run by TCRdb on the 5' RACE reads, gives a single entry per CDR3 protein. This sample has under 80,000 distinct CDR3 sequences, with around 5.5% found just once. Input material: PBMCs. These receptors all come from a woman under 40 with multiple sclerosis. Both conserved end residues are part of each CDR3. The D gene is left open where the match is weak.

v_gene: TRBV20-1
d_gene: NA
CDR3aa: CSAVRVLEAFF

v_gene: TRBV11-2
d_gene: NA
CDR3aa: CASTRTPKSPLHF

v_gene: TRBV20-1
d_gene: NA
CDR3aa: CSARDPSYEQFF

v_gene: TRBV7-9
d_gene: NA
CDR3aa: CASSLGPGALGEKLFF

v_gene: TRBV7-9
d_gene: TRBD1
CDR3aa: CASSPQGAGSYEQYF

v_gene: TRBV20-1
d_gene: NA
CDR3aa: CSARWASSTDTQYF

v_gene: TRBV20-1
d_gene: TRBD2
CDR3aa: CSAGRTSGFTDTQYF

v_gene: TRBV27
d_gene: NA
CDR3aa: CASSSSGWETQYF

v_gene: TRBV5-1
d_gene: NA
CDR3aa: CASSLGSGYTF

v_gene: TRBV3-1
d_gene: NA
CDR3aa: CASSQLSYNEQFF

v_gene: TRBV7-9
d_gene: TRBD1
CDR3aa: CASSFTWGTDPYNEQFF

v_gene: TRBV15
d_gene: TRBD1
CDR3aa: CATSRTRDRGLAKNIQYF

v_gene: TRBV20-1
d_gene: NA
CDR3aa: CSASSFRGSTDTQYF

v_gene: TRBV20-1
d_gene: TRBD1
CDR3aa: CSAAGTGGRSYEQYF

v_gene: TRBV2
d_gene: NA
CDR3aa: CASLGVYTGELFF

v_gene: TRBV5-1
d_gene: TRBD1
CDR3aa: CASSFSGTGVGANVLTF

v_gene: TRBV6-4
d_gene: TRBD2
CDR3aa: CASSEDSGGATDTQYF

v_gene: TRBV6-1
d_gene: NA
CDR3aa: CASSERGGQYF

v_gene: TRBV20-1
d_gene: NA
CDR3aa: CSARRGKNTGELFF

v_gene: TRBV7-9
d_gene: NA
CDR3aa: CASSLGEAAFF

v_gene: TRBV12-3/TRBV12-4
d_gene: TRBD2
CDR3aa: CASSGTSELETQYF

v_gene: TRBV6-4
d_gene: NA
CDR3aa: CASSAAGLGDTEAFF

v_gene: TRBV6-6
d_gene: NA
CDR3aa: CASREGGNTEAFF

v_gene: TRBV12-3/TRBV12-4
d_gene: TRBD1
CDR3aa: CASNQRDRFADTQYF

v_gene: TRBV20-1
d_gene: NA
CDR3aa: CSAASGVTEAFF

v_gene: TRBV20-1
d_gene: NA
CDR3aa: CSARDGTGWGETQYF

v_gene: TRBV7-9
d_gene: NA
CDR3aa: CATSPGPLPDEQFF

v_gene: TRBV7-2
d_gene: NA
CDR3aa: CASSFYTRSEQFF

v_gene: TRBV3-1
d_gene: NA
CDR3aa: CASSHGVNTEAFF